This TCR beta chain came from a study of cytomegalovirus exposure and HLA in healthy donors (dated by TCRdb to about 2017). For context, the study as a whole: An earlier analysis of roughly 500 of the donors reported about 250 Gb of sequence data and 117 million unique TCR beta sequences from 150 million to 200 million T cells. An early release covering more than 500 HLA-typed donors comprised about 300 gigabases of sequencing data and around 85 million unique TCR sequences. Among the approximately 430 genotyped donors, more than 70% belonged to the genetic ancestry cluster associated with self-reported Caucasian donors. The study aimed to test whether cataloging public T cell receptors could reveal signatures of past pathogen exposure. The study used immunosequencing to profile the T cell repertoires of under 700 subjects and linked those repertoires to cytomegalovirus serostatus. Besides the first cohort of around 700 subjects, a separate validation cohort made up of roughly 130 different subjects was used. High-throughput TCR immunosequencing, statistical association of individual TCRs with disease status, and machine learning were combined to predict cytomegalovirus infection status. To study patterns of TCR occurrence, a later analysis re-analyzed previously published TCR beta repertoires from 700 or so donors and added high-resolution HLA genotyping. Rather than using new phenotypic data, the later analysis identified candidate immune exposures from TCR beta sequences and from how often those sequences occurred across donors. An earlier analysis of 450 to 750 of the donors used high-throughput TCR beta sequencing to judge whether each TCR beta V gene segment behaved as functional or pseudogenic. Donor age, sex, ethnicity and CMV serostatus were compiled together with the repertoire data. Genome-wide SNP genotypes for about 55% of the roughly 670 donors were used in a later genetic analysis, which treated that subset as a discovery cohort. Every discovery cohort repertoire had been produced on one sequencing platform. Both class I and class II loci were covered by HLA typing, at four-digit resolution. The number of donors typed differed by locus, with roughly 629-640 for A, B, C, DRB1 and DQB1, 522 for DQA1, over 600 for DPA1, and some 450 for DPB1. Five DR-DQ haplotypes were handled as single units for association and clustering, since linkage in the cohort was strong. Across 398 genotyped donors of the cohort, an average of 235,054 unique TCR beta nucleotide sequences per donor were sequenced, and roughly 20% of those sequences were non-productive. Overall results and qualifications from the work: Some IMGT-functional V segments, including TRBV6-2 and TRBV6-3, could not be distinguished by the 87-base-pair reads and were therefore excluded. Compared with the roughly 670-donor mean, donors in an Asian-associated ancestry cluster had fewer N-insertions in productive TCRs, according to a later genetic analysis. A cluster of highly shared sequence variants was judged likely to represent a technical artifact of the sequencing pipeline. A few of the identified cytomegalovirus-associated TCR beta chains were confirmed in vitro to be specific for cytomegalovirus antigens. A further reported finding was that TCR beta sequences accurately predicted the HLA-A and HLA-B alleles for most subjects in the first cohort. In a later analysis, some 18,000 TCR beta sequences were associated with specific HLA alleles at a false discovery rate of 0.05. Broadly in line with IMGT annotations, most TCR beta V segments showed up in productive rearrangements about 87% or about 30% of the time in an earlier analysis of about 500 of the donors. V-gene and J-gene trimming of TCR beta chains was associated with a missense DCLRE1C variant in a later genetic analysis, and the association was replicated in an independent cohort. Correlated functional status among segregating V segments might be attributable to linkage disequilibrium, but an unknown experimental factor could not be ruled out. According to a later analysis, parvovirus B19, influenza, CMV and Epstein-Barr virus appeared linked to several top co-occurrence clusters. In the study, some 160 TCR beta chains were listed as associated with cytomegalovirus. Roughly uniform sequencing depth across donors was assumed in presence/absence analyses, although this assumption may not hold. When HLA alleles, especially DR and DQ, strongly co-occurred, attributing TCR associations to individual alleles was difficult. In a later analysis, TCR association rates were found to vary across HLA loci, with the most associated TCRs seen for DRB1 alleles and the fewest for HLA-C alleles. The classifier was reported to diagnose cytomegalovirus status with high specificity and sensitivity in both the original and validation cohorts. The authors suggested that the approach could potentially be extended to other disease states and immunological phenotypes. The only immune exposure information available for the cohort was CMV serostatus. Because some donors lacked HLA typing at each locus, the association tests relied only on the typed subset. The cohort was sequenced for TCR beta chains only, and without alpha or paired-chain data the features that could be detected were limited. Most TCR sequences were observed very rarely across donors, whereas some public TCRs were present in many individuals. A later analysis found that most CMV-associated TCR beta chains appeared HLA-restricted, with HLA associations seemingly driven largely by CMV exposure. Because counts were too low, approximately 18 rarely observed V segments, including chromosome 9 orphons, were excluded from the earlier analysis of 587 of the donors. A later analysis found that HLA-associated TCR beta chains were more clonally expanded and had lower generation probabilities than equally common non-associated chains.

Via the germline V gene, CDR1 is SGHNT and CDR2 YENEEA. Trimming takes 1 base from V and 1 base from J, and the germline ends sit 4 bases apart. Including cysteine and phenylalanine, the CDR3 has 13 amino acids. Solely the CDR3 DNA is kept, with 39 bases framed from the first base. The cohort was made up of 500 to 800 healthy bone marrow donors. All cohort members were sampled while nominally healthy, although unrecorded immune exposures were likely present. The donor was CMV seropositive and was included in the group of some 290 seropositive cohort members. Every donor gave a peripheral blood sample, and the peripheral blood mononuclear cells from that sample were used for TCR beta sequencing. Genomic DNA was extracted from the blood cell samples with the Qiagen DNeasy Blood Extraction Kit. In regard to this clone: No cognate antigen has been identified for it. No clone much larger than this one lies a single base away; base qualities are absent. This sample also contains other DNA sequences that code for the same CDR3.

Receptor amplification or capture employed the immunoSEQ multiplex PCR assay. A mixture of 60 forward primers for TCR Vbeta segments and 13 reverse primers for TCR Jbeta segments was used in the multiplex PCR. The CDR3 region of rearranged TCR beta genes was amplified from genomic DNA with a multiplex PCR assay. The Illumina HiSeq System was used to sequence the amplified TCR beta libraries as 87-base-pair reads. Under the source paper's analysis protocol: A later analysis counted 65 million to 90 million unique TCR beta chains across the 666 repertoires, and some 11 million of these chains were shared by at least two donors. To remove PCR and sequencing errors, raw reads were error-corrected and collapsed into unique sequences using a nearest-neighbor algorithm that merged closely related sequences. CDR3 sequences were aligned to IMGT reference sequences to assign V, D and J gene segments. Each retained sequence needed at least a six-nucleotide match to both a V gene segment and a J gene segment. A rearrangement was called productive if the CDR3 had no stop codons and remained in frame with V and J, and every other rearrangement was called non-productive. Following IMGT convention, CDR3 was defined as the stretch from the second conserved V-encoded cysteine up to the conserved J-encoded phenylalanine. The earlier analysis of 500 to 650 of the donors excluded any sequence lacking an unambiguous match to a single V gene segment. An earlier analysis of 587 of the donors called V segments functional above 56.7% productive rearrangements and segregating when the between-donor standard deviation exceeded 5%. To diagnose cytomegalovirus status from the catalog of TCR beta chain sequences, a statistical classification framework was built. In a later analysis, V and J genes were assigned by comparing TCR nucleotide sequences against IMGT/GENE-DB human TR gene sequences. Using the TCRdist pipeline, a later analysis assigned CDR3 sequences along with most-parsimonious VDJ recombination scenarios. In a later analysis, each TCR beta chain was defined by its CDR3 amino acid sequence together with its V-gene family, and reads without a unique V-gene family were excluded. As a way to deal with suspected cross-contamination and a sequencing artifact, a later analysis dropped 500 to 700 nucleotide sequences that were highly shared and had low generation probability. For each public chain, a later analysis derived a clonal expansion index from normalized ranks of inferred template counts within each repertoire. Generation probabilities in a later analysis came from a VDJ recombination model fitted to out-of-frame rearrangements, and those results were checked against IGoR. In a later analysis, TCR-TCR, TCR-HLA and TCR-CMV co-occurrence was scored with hypergeometric tests, and a repertoire-size bias correction was applied to TCR pairs. To estimate false discovery rates, a later analysis permuted the HLA or CMV assignments 20 times. In a later analysis, co-occurring TCRs were grouped with DBSCAN, and TCRdist sequence similarity was added when clustering was performed within HLA-allele-positive subsets. Repertoires with fewer than 30,000 or more than 120,000 public chains, plus five repertoires with anomalous nucleotide sharing, were excluded from co-occurrence clustering. In its TCRdb copy, this immuneACCESS table keeps in-frame sequences only and misses some clones. Where compared with another copy, unresolved V genes explain less than half of these, and the others have no known cause. V, J and clone size are those of that table, while D and trimming were read from the DNA. The sample has 100,000 to 150,000 clones on record, 83% of them singletons. The ten largest clones capture about 3.9% of the sample.

Specimen: PBMCs. This sequence originates from a middle-aged woman in good health and CMV-seropositive. This receptor chain uses TRBV11-3 and TRBJ1-1; the D gene identity is not certain. The DNA reads TGTGCCAGCAGCTTAGGAGGGAACACTGAAGCTTTCTTT. The resulting protein is CASSLGGNTEAFF.